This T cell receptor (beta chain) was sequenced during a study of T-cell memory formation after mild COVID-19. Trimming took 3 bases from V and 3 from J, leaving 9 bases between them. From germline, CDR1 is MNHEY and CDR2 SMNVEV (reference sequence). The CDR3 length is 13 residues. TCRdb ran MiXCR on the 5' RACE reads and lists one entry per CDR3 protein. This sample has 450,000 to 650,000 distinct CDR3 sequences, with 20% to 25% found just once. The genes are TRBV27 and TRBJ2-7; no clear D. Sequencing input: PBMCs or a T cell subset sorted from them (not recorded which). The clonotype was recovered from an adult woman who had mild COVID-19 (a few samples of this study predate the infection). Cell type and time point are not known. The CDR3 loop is CASSFYGFYEQYF. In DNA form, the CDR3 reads TGTGCCAGCAGTTTTTACGGTTTCTACGAGCAGTACTTC.